This T cell receptor (beta chain) emerged from a study of identical twins. This clonotype was counted at least ten times. Template switching added a universal primer site; cDNA carried unique molecular identifiers. TCRdb analysed the 5' RACE reads with MiXCR anew, one entry per CDR3 protein. Of around 1.7 million distinct CDR3 sequences in the sample, roughly 35% were seen once. Trimming stripped 3 bases from V and 0 bases from J, with 9 bases between. From germline, CDR1 is DFQATT and CDR2 SNEGSKA (reference sequence). The CDR3 covers 14 residues. Sequencing was done on a sample of cord blood. The TCR sequence derives from a newborn girl in good health. This chain joins TRBV20-1 and TRBJ2-1; no firm D call. The CDR3 reads CSASRVSSYNEQFF. As DNA, the CDR3 is TGCAGTGCTAGTAGGGTGAGCTCCTACAATGAGCAGTTCTTC.